This T cell receptor (beta chain) was recovered during a study of cytomegalovirus exposure and HLA in healthy donors. The CDR3 spans 12 residues. V dropped 1 base and J dropped 4 bases, with 3 bases sitting between them. Per germline, CDR1 KGHSH and CDR2 LQKENI. Primers included in the PCR were 60 Vbeta and 13 Jbeta primers. Here immunoSEQ multiplex PCR was the method, and the copy in TCRdb shows in-frame clones only, minus some. This sample yields around 140,000 clones, of which 72% are seen a single time; approximately 4% belongs to the top ten. The source of this sequence is a man aged 50-60 years in good health and CMV-seropositive. V is TRBV18 and J is TRBJ2-3; no clear D gene. The sequenced material came from PBMCs. CDR3 coding DNA: TGTGCCAGCTCACCACTCGCAGATACGCAGTATTTT. It specifies CASSPLADTQYF.